This T cell receptor beta chain was observed in a study of T cells in pancreatic ductal adenocarcinoma. On this clone itself: Its antigen remains unidentified.

Surgery without prior neoadjuvant therapy was the treatment of the selected pancreatic ductal adenocarcinoma patients. V lost 5 bases and J lost 4, with 6 bases in between. Germline values: CDR1 SNHLY, CDR2 FYNNEI. The CDR3 runs 11 residues. Study-level results: Comparisons of tumor and blood clonality may show falsely lower tumor diversity. The resected cohort was biased toward the minority with early-stage disease. Blood had more productive templates and roughly 7.5-fold more unique clonotypes than tumor. Tumor and blood clonality did not differ significantly, about 0.1 versus 0.07.

Profiling relied on immunoSEQ multiplex PCR, and the TCRdb table lists in-frame clones only, not all of them. Of about 31,000 clones listed, around 94% were seen once; the top ten hold under 2.5%. V is TRBV2 and J is TRBJ2-7; no clear D gene. What was sequenced was PBMCs. The TCR comes from a human donor with pancreatic ductal adenocarcinoma. CDR3 amino acids: CASSTKYEQYF. CDR3 DNA: TGTGCCAGCAGTACTAAATACGAGCAGTACTTC.